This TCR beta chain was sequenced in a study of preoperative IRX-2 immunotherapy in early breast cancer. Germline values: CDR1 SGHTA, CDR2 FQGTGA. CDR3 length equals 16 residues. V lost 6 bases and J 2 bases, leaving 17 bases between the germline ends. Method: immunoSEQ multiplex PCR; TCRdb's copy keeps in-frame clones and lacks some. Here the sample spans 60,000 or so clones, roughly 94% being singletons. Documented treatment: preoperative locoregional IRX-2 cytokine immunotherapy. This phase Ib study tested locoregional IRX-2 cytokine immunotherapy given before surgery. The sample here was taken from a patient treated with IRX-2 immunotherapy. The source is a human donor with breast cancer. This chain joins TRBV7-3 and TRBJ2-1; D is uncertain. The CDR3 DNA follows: TGTGCCAGCAGTGCTGGGATCGGTAGGGCCTACAATGAGCAGTTCTTC. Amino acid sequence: CASSAGIGRAYNEQFF.